The clone carrying this T cell receptor (beta chain) was recorded many times. These data come from a study of T-cell reconstitution after alpha-beta-depleted transplantation in children. Unique molecular identifiers featured in how the TCRbeta library was prepared. TCRdb fed the PCR reads into MiXCR, producing one record per CDR3 protein. The data show about 400,000 distinct CDR3 sequences, 13% seen once. V shed 6 bases, J shed 3 bases, and the junction held 1 base outside the gene matches. The CDR3 has 13 residues. Germline CDR1 reads SQVTM; CDR2 reads ANQGSEA. The TCR sequence derives from a human donor who donated a stem cell graft to a child with Fanconi anemia. Sequencing used PBMCs, obtained from the stem cell graft. The rearrangement links TRBV29-1 to TRBJ2-2, with TRBD1 matching 10 bases. The CDR3 bases are TGCAGCGTGGGGACAGGGGACACCGGGGAGCTGTTTTTT. Its translation: CSVGTGDTGELFF.